This TCR beta chain was sequenced for a study of shared clonotypes between healthy human individuals. Study results and limitations: Shared clonotypes across all four donors exceeded non-shared ones in generation probability. Sorted-subset samples were not fully sequenced, rarefaction indicated. Shared across a few donors were around 5% of the naive CD4 clonotypes.

TCRdb's table, derived via immunoSEQ multiplex PCR, lists solely in-frame clones and lacks some. The sample lists millions of clones; just over 90% were seen once. Germline-derived CDR1 and CDR2 are SGHNT and YENEEA. V lost 4 bases and J lost 5; bases outside the gene matches: 12. CDR3 length: 17 residues. In the case of this clone: Its antigen is undetermined.

V is TRBV11-3 and J is TRBJ2-2; 8 bases fit TRBD2. This receptor was taken from a man between 18 and 29 years old in good health. The sample comprised naive CD4+ T cells sorted from blood. Indicated subset: CD45RA+ positively selected. CDR3: CASSSSPGRGWTGELFF. As DNA, the CDR3 is TGTGCCAGCAGCTCCTCCCCCGGGAGGGGGTGGACCGGGGAGCTGTTTTTT.